Listed below are T cell receptor beta chains from one sample, sequenced in a study of T cells in Graves' hyperthyroidism and ophthalmopathy. TCRdb re-called the multiplex PCR reads with MiXCR, one entry per CDR3 protein. The sample has 350,000 or so distinct CDR3 sequences; 15% to 20% are singletons. The sample comprised blood. The source is a woman in her thirties or forties with Graves' ophthalmopathy. Each CDR3 is given with its conserved first and last residue. A D gene is named only where the DNA matches it firmly. Expanded clones get a size class; other rows say once, few or many, or leave the size out.

d_call j_call v_call clone_size cdr3_nt cdr3_aa
TRBD2 TRBJ2-7 TRBV12-3/TRBV12-4 few TGTGCCAGCAGCATAGCGGGAGTTTCCTACGAGCAGTACTTC CASSIAGVSYEQYF
TRBD1 TRBJ2-7 TRBV12-3/TRBV12-4 . TGTGCCAGCACCCCAGGGGGACGACAGCTACGGGGTAGCGAGCAGTACTTC CASTPGGRQLRGSEQYF
. TRBJ1-1 TRBV29-1 many TGCAGCGTTTCTATAGGGGGTGGCGGCACTGAAGCTTTCTTT CSVSIGGGGTEAFF
. TRBJ2-4 TRBV6-4 many TGTGCCAGCAGTGAAACCTACGGCAGAATAGCCAAAAACATTCAGTACTTC CASSETYGRIAKNIQYF
. TRBJ1-2 TRBV4-1 many TGCGCCAGCAGCCCACAGGGTCTTCTTTCGCGAACCTTC CASSPQGLLSRTF
TRBD2 TRBJ2-7 TRBV20-1 . TGCAGTGCTAGAGGCCCCGCTGCGGGGGGTCTTAACGAGCAGTACTTC CSARGPAAGGLNEQYF
. TRBJ1-1 TRBV9 many TGTGCCAGCAGCCCACAGGGACAACTCAACACTGAAGCTTTCTTT CASSPQGQLNTEAFF
TRBD1 TRBJ1-6 TRBV7-3 many TGTGCCAGCAGCTTAACCCCAGGGGGCGGATCACCCCTCCACTTT CASSLTPGGGSPLHF
. TRBJ1-1 TRBV28 many TGTGCCAGCACTACTCGGGGTTCGGGTGAAGCTTTCTTT CASTTRGSGEAFF
. TRBJ1-2 TRBV28 once TGTGCCATCTCGTCCCCTAACTATGGCTACACCTTC CAISSPNYGYTF
. TRBJ2-5 TRBV28 . TGTGCCAGCGCCTCCGGGGGTGGGGCAGAGACCCAGTACTTC CASASGGGAETQYF
TRBD2 TRBJ2-7 TRBV6-1 . TGTGCCAGCAGTGAAAGGTGGGCTAGCGGGAGCGAGCAGTACTTC CASSERWASGSEQYF
TRBD2 TRBJ2-7 TRBV5-1 many TGCGCCAGCAGAGGTGCGGGAGGAGGCTACGAGCAGTACTTC CASRGAGGGYEQYF
. TRBJ1-5 TRBV12-3/TRBV12-4 many TGTGCCAGCAGTTTTTGGGAAAATCAGCCCCAGCATTTT CASSFWENQPQHF
. TRBJ2-2 TRBV5-1 . TGCGCCAGCAGCTTGGAGCGGAGAAACACCGGGGAGCTGTTTTTT CASSLERRNTGELFF
. TRBJ1-2 TRBV30 many TGTGCCTGGAATCAAGATGACTATGGCTACACCTTC CAWNQDDYGYTF
. TRBJ1-2 TRBV9 many TGTGCCAGCACCCGGGGACCGCTTTATGGCTACACCTTC CASTRGPLYGYTF
. TRBJ2-7 TRBV19 many TGTGCCAGTAGTATGGGATACACGCCTACCTCCGAGCAGTACTTC CASSMGYTPTSEQYF
. TRBJ2-7 TRBV5-1 . TGCGCCAGCAGCCCCCAGCGAGGACGGGAATACGAGCAGTACTTC CASSPQRGREYEQYF
TRBD2 TRBJ2-7 TRBV28 . TGTGCCAGCAGTTTACCTACAGCGGGAGCGGGGGAGCAGTACTTC CASSLPTAGAGEQYF
. TRBJ1-1 TRBV30 . TGTGCCTGGACCTCTGGGAACACTGAAGCTTTCTTT CAWTSGNTEAFF
TRBD2 TRBJ2-5 TRBV6-5 . TGTGCCAGGAGTTACGGGGGAGGGGAGACACAGTACTTC CARSYGGGETQYF
. TRBJ2-7 TRBV7-8 many TGTGCCAGCAGCGTTAGTAGCGGAACTTACGAGCAGTACTTC CASSVSSGTYEQYF
. TRBJ1-3 TRBV30 . TGTGCCTGCTCGATATCGGGTAGAAAGGGAAACACCATATATTTT CACSISGRKGNTIYF
TRBD1 TRBJ1-5 TRBV30 many TGTGCCTGGAGACCTACAGGGGGCGGGCAGCCCCAGCATTTT CAWRPTGGGQPQHF
. TRBJ1-2 TRBV12-3/TRBV12-4 . TGTGCCAGCAGTCGACCGACAGGATTAGGAGGCTACACCTTC CASSRPTGLGGYTF
TRBD1 TRBJ1-1 TRBV29-1 many TGCAGCGTTGTTATGGGACAGTCCTCAGCTTTCTTT CSVVMGQSSAFF
. TRBJ1-2 TRBV29-1 many TGCAGCGTTGAGGGGGCTCACTATGGCTACACCTTC CSVEGAHYGYTF
. TRBJ2-2 TRBV5-1 . TGCGCCAGCAGCTTAATACCGACAAGTTCGGGCACCGGGGAGCTGTTTTTT CASSLIPTSSGTGELFF
. TRBJ2-2 TRBV11-1 . TGTGCCAGCAGCTTATCCCCCGGGCCACCGCACGGCGGGGAGCTGTTTTTT CASSLSPGPPHGGELFF
. TRBJ2-7 TRBV4-3 many TGCGCCAGCAGCCAAGGGCAGGGCACCTACGAGCAGTACTTC CASSQGQGTYEQYF
. TRBJ2-7 TRBV20-1 many TGCAGTGCTGGGGGACTTATGGGGGAGGAGCAGTACTTC CSAGGLMGEEQYF
. TRBJ2-2 TRBV7-9 many TGTGCCAGCAGCGCCCGACAGGGACTCACCGGGGAGCTGTTTTTT CASSARQGLTGELFF
TRBD1 TRBJ1-2 TRBV4-1 . TGCGCCAGCAGCCAACCTACAGGGGATGTCTATGGCTACACCTTC CASSQPTGDVYGYTF
. TRBJ2-2 TRBV29-1 . TGCAGCGTCCAAATTACGTCGAACACCGGGGAGCTGTTTTTT CSVQITSNTGELFF
. TRBJ1-2 TRBV6-5 many TGTGCCAGCAGTTACTCGAGTATGGCCAACTATGGCTACACCTTC CASSYSSMANYGYTF
TRBD2 TRBJ2-7 TRBV7-8 many TGTGCCAGCAGCTCACTAGCGGTTCCCTACGAGCAGTACTTC CASSSLAVPYEQYF
. TRBJ1-1 TRBV28 many TGTGCCAGCAGTCAGCTTGTCCTTAACACTGAAGCTTTCTTT CASSQLVLNTEAFF
. TRBJ2-7 TRBV20-1 many TGCAGTGCTAGCCCTCCTAAGAGCTCCTACGAGCAGTACTTC CSASPPKSSYEQYF
. TRBJ2-2 TRBV7-9 . TGTGCCAGCGGTATGCGGGGGCACACCGGGGAGCTGTTTTTT CASGMRGHTGELFF
TRBD1 TRBJ1-6 TRBV9 many TGTGCCAGCAGCGTAGGGGACAGGAGGGATTCACCCCTCCACTTT CASSVGDRRDSPLHF
. TRBJ1-3 TRBV7-9 many TGTGCCAGCAGCTTAGACGGATACTCTGGAAACACCATATATTTT CASSLDGYSGNTIYF
. TRBJ1-1 TRBV19 many TGTGCCAGTAGCGGGTTGATGAACACTGAAGCTTTCTTT CASSGLMNTEAFF
. TRBJ1-1 TRBV10-3 many TGTGCCATCAGTGACCCGAACGAGGGGGGCACTGAAGCTTTCTTT CAISDPNEGGTEAFF
TRBD2 TRBJ2-7 TRBV7-2 . TGTGCCAGTTCCCCCGGGGGGGTTCTCTACGAGCAGTACTTC CASSPGGVLYEQYF
. TRBJ1-1 TRBV27 many TGTGCCAGCAGTTTATCAGGTACAGTGAACACTGAAGCTTTCTTT CASSLSGTVNTEAFF
. TRBJ1-1 TRBV5-1 many TGCGCCAGCAGCGAGGGAGTGATGGACACTGAAGCTTTCTTT CASSEGVMDTEAFF
TRBD2 TRBJ2-7 TRBV27 many TGTGCCAGCAGTTTAGTCGGGAGGGACCGAGCCTACGAGCAGTACTTC CASSLVGRDRAYEQYF